The source of this T cell receptor beta chain is a study of radiation and T cells in renal cell carcinoma. Looking at the study overall: Nephrectomy followed 15 Gy stereotactic body radiation by 4 weeks.

In regard to this clone: Antigen unknown.

Time point in this sample: baseline pretreatment blood. Regarding treatment: 15 Gy SBRT to primary tumor, nephrectomy 4 weeks later. This renal cell carcinoma was of the clear cell type. Study-level findings and limits: Top tumor clonotypes rose in blood 2 weeks post-radiation, then contracted.

Repertoires were generated with immunoSEQ multiplex PCR, while TCRdb's copy carries only in-frame clones and drops some. This repertoire shows 100,000 or so clones, 65% to 90% found once; its top ten account for almost 8%. This TCR came from a man between 50 and 59 years old with renal cell carcinoma. Source: blood, taken from a patient whose treatment included radiotherapy and nephrectomy.

The CDR3 loop is CASSNTGQGLRYTF. The DNA for the CDR3 is TGTGCCAGCAGTAACACGGGACAGGGTTTGCGCTACACCTTC. V usage is TRBV6-6 and J usage is TRBJ1-2, with 9 bases fitting TRBD1. The CDR3 has 14 amino acids. Germline V gene lookup returns CDR1 MNHNY and CDR2 SVGAGI (reference sequence). V gave up 5 bases and J gave up 9 bases; unmatched junction bases: 10.